Shown below are 8 T cell receptor beta chains from a single sample sequenced in a study of blood T cell repertoires in COVID-19. Method: immunoSEQ multiplex PCR; TCRdb's copy keeps in-frame clones and lacks some. The sample contains about 50,000 clones, 70% to 90% of which appear only once. Sequenced: PBMCs or T cells enriched from blood (not recorded which). Every receptor here comes from a woman between 45 and 65 years old who had recovered from COVID-19.

This chain connects TRBV19 to TRBJ2-2; 10 bases are shared with TRBD1. The ends lost 5 bases at V and 4 bases at J; junction bases unmatched: 7. From germline, CDR1 is LNHDA and CDR2 SQIVND (reference sequence). CDR3 length: 16 amino acids. This CDR3 is CASSGPGQGRTGELFF. In DNA, the CDR3 is TGTGCCAGTAGTGGGCCGGGACAGGGGCGCACCGGGGAGCTGTTTTTT. Full variable domain (missing parts from reference TRBV19 and TRBJ2-2): DGGITQSPKYLFRKEGQNVTLSCEQNLNHDAMYWYRQDPGQGLRLIYYSQIVNDFQKGDIAEGYSVSREKKESFPLTVTSAQKNPTAFYLCASSGPGQGRTGELFFGEGSRLTVL.

The V gene is TRBV18, the J gene TRBJ1-6, with a weak D call TRBD1 (5 bases). This CDR3 contains 17 residues. Deletions cut 2 bases from V and 9 bases from J, with 20 bases between. CDR1 is KGHSH, CDR2 LQKENI, per germline. The CDR3 region is CASSPAPPGLLISPLHF. In DNA form, the CDR3 reads TGTGCCAGCTCACCAGCACCCCCGGGACTTTTAATTTCACCCCTCCACTTT.

This clone was seen a few times. The chain carries TRBV6-2 or TRBV6-3 and TRBJ2-4; 13 positions agree with TRBD2. CDR1 and CDR2 from the germline V gene are MNHEY and SVGEGT. V lost 2 bases to trimming and J lost 1 base; unmatched junction nucleotides: 11. The CDR3 contains 20 residues. In DNA form, the CDR3 reads TGTGCCAGCAGTTACCCCACTAGCGGGAGGGCCGTTAGGGCCAAAAACATTCAGTACTTC. It encodes CASSYPTSGRAVRAKNIQYF.

This clone appeared once. The chain uses TRBV9 and TRBJ1-1, with D unclear. CDR1 is SGDLS, CDR2 YYNGEE, per germline. Trimming pared 0 bases from V and 1 base from J, leaving 10 bases between. The CDR3 is 15 residues long. The CDR3 region is CASSVVGSGNTEAFF. As DNA, the CDR3 is TGTGCCAGCAGCGTAGTAGGCAGCGGGAACACTGAAGCTTTCTTT.

The chain is built from TRBV2 and TRBJ1-3; maybe TRBD1 (6 bases). The CDR3 is 15 amino acids. Germline V gene sequence: CDR1 SNHLY, CDR2 FYNNEI. Deletions cut 6 bases from V and 2 bases from J, with 14 bases between. Here the CDR3 reads CASRDGQYAGNTIYF. CDR3 nucleotides: TGTGCCAGCAGGGACGGACAGTACGCTGGAAACACCATATATTTT.

The chain is built from TRBV5-6 and TRBJ2-3, with D possibly TRBD2 on 5 matching bases. The CDR3 runs to 14 residues. Germline CDR1 is SGHDT and CDR2 is YYEEEE. The V end was cut by 4 bases, the J end by 1 base, with 10 bases between. The CDR3 nucleotides are TGTGCCAGCAGCAAGTACGGGGGCACAGATACGCAGTATTTT. It specifies CASSKYGGTDTQYF.

This clone was seen just once. Written as DNA, the CDR3 is TGTGCCAGCAGTTCGGGCGGGGGGCTGCACTACGAGCAGTACTTC. It is translated as CASSSGGGLHYEQYF. This chain connects TRBV6-2 or TRBV6-3 to TRBJ2-7, with TRBD2 matching over 8 bases. The V gene end was trimmed by 4 bases and the J gene end by 3 bases; junction bases not matched to a gene: 8. From germline, CDR1 is MNHEY and CDR2 SVGEGT. The CDR3 totals 15 residues.

This clone turned up a few times. This chain uses TRBV10-3 with TRBJ2-1; TRBD2 matches 10 bases. The V gene end was trimmed by 1 base and the J gene end by 5 bases; junction bases not matched to a gene: 8. Germline CDR1 reads ENHRY; CDR2 reads SYGVKD. The CDR3 is made up of 17 amino acids. CDR3 loop: CAISELKRGGVNNEQFF. CDR3 bases: TGTGCCATCAGTGAGTTAAAGCGGGGGGGCGTCAACAATGAGCAGTTCTTC.